One and the same sample provided the 21 T cell receptor beta chains below, sequenced in a study of cytomegalovirus exposure and HLA in healthy donors. Primers for the PCR totalled 60 Vbeta and 13 Jbeta. TCRdb's copy holds only in-frame clones and misses some; the assay was immunoSEQ multiplex PCR. In the table there are about 140,000 clones, roughly 80% of which are singletons. The sequencing sample was made of PBMCs. These receptors were collected from a man between 18 and 35 years old in good health and CMV-seronegative.

CDR3 amino acids: CASSRGQVIAKNIQYF. CDR3 DNA: TGTGCCAGCAGCCGTGGACAGGTCATAGCCAAAAACATTCAGTACTTC. The V gene is TRBV11-3, the J gene TRBJ2-4, with TRBD1 identical over 7 bases. This CDR3 has 16 residues. V was clipped by 5 bases and J by 0 bases; unmatched bases: 7. Germline CDR1 is SGHNT and CDR2 is YENEEA.

This clone showed up just a few times. The J gene is TRBJ1-5, the V gene TRBV5-5; TRBD1 aligns across 12 bases. This CDR3 has 16 amino acids. The V gene's germline CDR1 is SGHKS and CDR2 YYEKEE (reference sequence). The trim removed 3 bases at V and 5 bases at J, leaving 6 bases unmatched. Here the CDR3 DNA reads TGTGCCAGCAGCTCCCGGGACAGGGGGCTTGATCAGCCCCAGCATTTT. Protein product: CASSSRDRGLDQPQHF.

This clone has only one observation. CDR3 nucleotides: TGTGCCTGGAGTGTACCCTTCATCTGGACTAGCGGGGGCCCTAATGAGCAGTTCTTC. This gives the protein CAWSVPFIWTSGGPNEQFF. The rearrangement joins TRBV30 to TRBJ2-1, with 13 bases fitting TRBD2. The CDR3 is made up of 19 amino acids. V gave up 0 bases and J gave up 7 bases; unmatched junction bases: 15. Germline V CDR1 and CDR2: GTSNPN, SVGIG (reference sequence). The entire variable domain, with the rest obtained from reference TRBV30 and TRBJ2-1, is as follows: SQTIHQWPATLVQPVGSPLSLECTVEGTSNPNLYWYRQAAGRGLQLLFYSVGIGQISSEVPQNLSASRPQDRQFILSSKKLLLSDSGFYLCAWSVPFIWTSGGPNEQFFGPGTRLTVL.

The rearrangement uses TRBV6-1 and TRBJ1-2; 10 bases fit TRBD1. The germline V gene encodes CDR1 MNHNS and CDR2 SASEGT. Trimming removed 5 bases from V and 4 bases from J; junction bases left unmatched: 7. The CDR3 extends over 15 amino acids. Written as DNA, the CDR3 is TGTGCCAGCAGTTCGACAGGGGGCCCGATCTATGGCTACACCTTC. Protein product: CASSSTGGPIYGYTF.

This sequence joins TRBV19 and TRBJ2-2; 8 positions agree with TRBD1. V dropped 6 bases and J dropped 5; count of bases not matched to a gene: 5. Germline V gene data show CDR1 as LNHDA and CDR2 as SQIVND (reference sequence). This CDR3 region has 14 residues. The CDR3 reads CASRTYRGTGELFF. CDR3 coding DNA: TGTGCCAGTAGAACCTACAGGGGGACCGGGGAGCTGTTTTTT.

The chain couples TRBV5-4 to TRBJ2-1, with 8 bases identical to TRBD2. Germline V CDR1 and CDR2: SGHNT, YYREEE (reference sequence). With V trimmed by 1 base and J by 4 bases, 4 bases remained unmatched. The CDR3 covers 15 residues. Here the CDR3 DNA reads TGTGCCAGCAGCTTGTTAGCGGGGTTTTACAATGAGCAGTTCTTC. Its protein product is CASSLLAGFYNEQFF.

The V and J genes are TRBV10-3 and TRBJ2-2; no definite D call. Trimming took 6 bases from V and 4 from J, leaving 3 bases between them. The CDR3 sequence is 11 residues long. From germline, CDR1 is ENHRY and CDR2 SYGVKD. This chain's CDR3 is CAISGTGELFF. CDR3 nucleotide sequence: TGTGCCATCAGCGGCACCGGGGAGCTGTTTTTT.

V gene TRBV19 combines with J gene TRBJ1-6, with D perhaps TRBD1 (5 bases). This CDR3 spans 15 amino acids. The germline gives CDR1 LNHDA, CDR2 SQIVND (reference sequence). Trimming took off 7 bases at V and 0 bases at J, with 10 bases between the two ends. Here the CDR3 DNA reads TGTGCCAGTACACCAGGGATCTCCTATAATTCACCCCTCCACTTT. This sequence encodes CASTPGISYNSPLHF.

Here the CDR3 reads CASSILAGSPTDTQYF. The CDR3 bases are TGTGCCAGTAGTATTCTGGCAGGGTCCCCCACAGATACGCAGTATTTT. The chain employs TRBV19 and TRBJ2-3, with D perhaps TRBD1 (5 bases). CDR3 length: 16 residues. Trimming took 3 bases from V and 2 from J, leaving 15 bases between them. From germline, CDR1 is LNHDA and CDR2 SQIVND (reference sequence).

This clone came up a few times. The V and J genes are TRBV27 and TRBJ1-1; D is perhaps TRBD1 (5 bases). V was shortened by 1 base and J by 0 bases, with 9 bases between the two germline ends. The CDR3 has 15 residues. CDR1 is MNHEY, CDR2 SMNVEV, per germline (reference sequence). The CDR3 spells CASSLLRQMNTEAFF. The CDR3 DNA is TGTGCCAGCAGTTTATTGAGACAGATGAACACTGAAGCTTTCTTT.

The chain employs TRBV7-8 and TRBJ2-5, with D possibly matching TRBD1 (5 bases). Trimming left V 5 bases short and J 6 bases short, with 13 bases between. This CDR3 spans 13 amino acids. The germline gives CDR1 SGHVS, CDR2 FQNEAQ. The CDR3 loop reads CASSPSWGQTQYF. CDR3 DNA sequence: TGTGCCAGCAGCCCGAGCTGGGGCCAGACCCAGTACTTC. The complete variable domain, with remaining parts taken from reference TRBV7-8 and TRBJ2-5, reads GAGVSQSPRYKVAKRGQDVALRCDPISGHVSLFWYQQALGQGPEFLTYFQNEAQLDKSGLPSDRFFAERPEGSVSTLKIQRTQQEDSAVYLCASSPSWGQTQYFGPGTRLLVL.

This clone was detected only once. This sequence joins TRBV14 and TRBJ2-7; no definite D call. The CDR3 length is 13 residues. V was pared by 3 bases and J by 2 bases, with 8 bases between. CDR1 and CDR2 from the germline V gene are SGHDN and FVKESK. The CDR3 DNA is TGTGCCAGCAGCCACCACGGAGCCTACGAGCAGTACTTC. Translating gives CASSHHGAYEQYF.

The chain joins TRBV9 to TRBJ2-4; a weak D match, TRBD1 (5 bases). CDR1 is SGDLS and CDR2 is YYNGEE in the germline V gene. Trimming took off 4 bases at V and 6 bases at J, with 17 bases between the two ends. The CDR3 runs to 15 residues. The CDR3 DNA reads as TGTGCCAGCAGCCCTAGTGGGGCACAGTCAAACATTCAGTACTTC. Translated: CASSPSGAQSNIQYF. Full variable domain (rest looked up from reference TRBV9 and TRBJ2-4): DSGVTQTPKHLITATGQRVTLRCSPRSGDLSVYWYQQSLDQGLQFLIQYYNGEERAKGNILERFSAQQFPDLHSELNLSSLELGDSALYFCASSPSGAQSNIQYFGAGTRLSVL.

The chain has TRBV5-1 and TRBJ1-4; D gene unclear. CDR3 length equals 17 residues. Between the trimmed V and J ends, which lost 4 bases and 0 bases, there was a span of 16 bases. Germline V gene lookup returns CDR1 SGHRS and CDR2 YFSETQ. The CDR3 loop is CASSSGRQRATNEKLFF. CDR3 DNA: TGCGCCAGCAGCAGCGGACGTCAAAGGGCAACTAATGAAAAACTGTTTTTT.

This clone was seen a handful of times. J is TRBJ1-2 and V is TRBV6-5, with 7 bases identical to TRBD1. J lost 5 bases, V lost 6 bases, and 9 bases had no gene match. This CDR3 is 14 amino acids long. Germline V gene sequence: CDR1 MNHEY, CDR2 SVGAGI. In nucleotides, the CDR3 is TGTGCCAGCAGCTTATTGCAGGGGGAGTATGGCTACACCTTC. Translated: CASSLLQGEYGYTF.

J is TRBJ2-3 and V is TRBV5-1, with a possible D match to TRBD1 (5 bases). Trimming cost V 6 bases and J 4 bases, with 15 bases left between them. Looked up from germline, CDR1 is SGHRS and CDR2 is YFSETQ. There are 14 residues in the CDR3. CDR3 amino acids: CASNARVDSDTQYF. The CDR3 DNA reads TGCGCCAGCAACGCCAGGGTGGATTCAGATACGCAGTATTTT.

Only a few counts were recorded for this clone. J is TRBJ1-1 and V is TRBV6-5; TRBD1 aligns across 7 bases. The CDR3 length is 15 residues. In germline, CDR1 is MNHEY, CDR2 SVGAGI. V shed 4 bases, J shed 1 base, and the junction held 6 bases outside the gene matches. This chain's CDR3 is CASSLAGTANTEAFF. CDR3 sequence (DNA): TGTGCCAGCAGTTTAGCCGGGACAGCGAACACTGAAGCTTTCTTT.

J is TRBJ1-2 and V is TRBV13; a weak D match, TRBD1 (6 bases). Trimming pared 3 bases from V and 3 bases from J, leaving 23 bases between. The CDR3 is 18 amino acids. CDR1 and CDR2 from the germline V gene are PRHDT and FYEKMQ (reference sequence). The CDR3 DNA sequence: TGTGCCAGCAGCTTCCGCGTGGACAGCCTAGAAGAGGACTATGGCTACACCTTC. As protein: CASSFRVDSLEEDYGYTF.

The V gene is TRBV29-1, the J gene TRBJ2-1; perhaps TRBD2 as D (5 bases). The CDR3 is made up of 16 amino acids. V lost 0 bases and J lost 3, with 15 bases in between. Germline CDR1 is SQVTM and CDR2 is ANQGSEA. The CDR3 loop is CSVEDPRELGYNEQFF. CDR3 nucleotide sequence: TGCAGCGTTGAAGATCCACGGGAACTGGGCTACAATGAGCAGTTCTTC.

The rearrangement joins TRBV5-6 to TRBJ1-1, with a possible D match to TRBD1 (5 bases). Germline V CDR1 and CDR2: SGHDT, YYEEEE. The V end lost 0 bases, the J end lost 7 bases, and 10 bases lay between the germline ends. The CDR3 length is 13 residues. CDR3 bases: TGTGCCAGCAGCTTGGTTAGCGGGGGTGAAGCTTTCTTT. It specifies CASSLVSGGEAFF.

CDR3: CASSEITDNQPQHF. The CDR3 nucleotides read TGTGCCAGCAGTGAAATAACAGACAATCAGCCCCAGCATTTT. This chain uses TRBV2 with TRBJ1-5; no clear D gene. The CDR3 sequence is 14 residues long. The germline V gene encodes CDR1 SNHLY and CDR2 FYNNEI. Trimming pared 2 bases from V and 3 bases from J, leaving 8 bases between.